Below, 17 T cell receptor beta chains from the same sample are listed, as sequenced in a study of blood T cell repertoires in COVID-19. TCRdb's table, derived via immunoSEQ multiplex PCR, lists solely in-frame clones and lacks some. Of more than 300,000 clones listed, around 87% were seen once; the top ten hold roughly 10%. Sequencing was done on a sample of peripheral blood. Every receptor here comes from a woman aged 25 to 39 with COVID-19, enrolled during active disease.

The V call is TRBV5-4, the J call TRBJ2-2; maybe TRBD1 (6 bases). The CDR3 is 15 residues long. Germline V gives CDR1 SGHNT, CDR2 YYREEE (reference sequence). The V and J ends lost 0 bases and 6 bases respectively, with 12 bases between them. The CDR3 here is CASSLAGVEAGELFF. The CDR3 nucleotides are TGTGCCAGCAGCTTGGCAGGGGTAGAGGCCGGGGAGCTGTTTTTT.

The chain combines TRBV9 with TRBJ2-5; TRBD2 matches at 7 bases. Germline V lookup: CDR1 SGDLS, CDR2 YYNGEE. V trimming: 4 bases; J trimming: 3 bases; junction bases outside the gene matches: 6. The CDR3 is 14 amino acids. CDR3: CASSQGTNEETQYF. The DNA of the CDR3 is TGTGCCAGCAGCCAAGGGACTAACGAAGAGACCCAGTACTTC.

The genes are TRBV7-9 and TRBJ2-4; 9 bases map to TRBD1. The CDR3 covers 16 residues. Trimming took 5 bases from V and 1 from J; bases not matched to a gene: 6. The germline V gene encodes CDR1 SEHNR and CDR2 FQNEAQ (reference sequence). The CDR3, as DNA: TGTGCCAGCAGCATCGGGACAGGGTGGGCCAAAAACATTCAGTACTTC. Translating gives CASSIGTGWAKNIQYF.

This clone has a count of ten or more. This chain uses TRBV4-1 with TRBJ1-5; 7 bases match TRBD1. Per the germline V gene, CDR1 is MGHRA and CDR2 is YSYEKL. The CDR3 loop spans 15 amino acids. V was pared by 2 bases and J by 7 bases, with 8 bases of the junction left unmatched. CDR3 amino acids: CASSQTRQGAQPQHF. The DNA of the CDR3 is TGCGCCAGCAGCCAAACCCGACAGGGCGCCCAGCCCCAGCATTTT.

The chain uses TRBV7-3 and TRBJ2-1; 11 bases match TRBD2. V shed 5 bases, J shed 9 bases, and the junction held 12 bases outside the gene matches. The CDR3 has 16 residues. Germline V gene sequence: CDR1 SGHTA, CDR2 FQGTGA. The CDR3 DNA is TGTGCCAGCAGCGCTCAGACTAGCGGGAAATTTAGTGAGCAGTTCTTC. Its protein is CASSAQTSGKFSEQFF.

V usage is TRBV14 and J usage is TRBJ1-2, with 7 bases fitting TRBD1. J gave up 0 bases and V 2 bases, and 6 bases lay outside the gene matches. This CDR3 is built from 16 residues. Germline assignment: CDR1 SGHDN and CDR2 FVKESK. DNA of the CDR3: TGTGCCAGCAGCCAAAGTGGTCAGGGGGCTAACTATGGCTACACCTTC. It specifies CASSQSGQGANYGYTF. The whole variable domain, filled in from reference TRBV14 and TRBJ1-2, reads EAGVTQFPSHSVIEKGQTVTLRCDPISGHDNLYWYRRVMGKEIKFLLHFVKESKQDESGMPNNRFLAERTGGTYSTLKVQPAELEDSGVYFCASSQSGQGANYGYTFGSGTRLTVV.

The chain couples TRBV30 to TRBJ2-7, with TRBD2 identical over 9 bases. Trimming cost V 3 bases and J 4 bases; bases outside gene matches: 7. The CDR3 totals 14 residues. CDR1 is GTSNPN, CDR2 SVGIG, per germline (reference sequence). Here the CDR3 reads CAWRQAGGPYEQYF. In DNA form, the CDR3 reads TGTGCCTGGAGACAGGCGGGAGGGCCTTACGAGCAGTACTTC.

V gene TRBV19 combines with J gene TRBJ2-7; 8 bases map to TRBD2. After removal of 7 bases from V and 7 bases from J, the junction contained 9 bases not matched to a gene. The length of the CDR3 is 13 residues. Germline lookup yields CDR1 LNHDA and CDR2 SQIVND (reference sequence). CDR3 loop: CASTATSGQEQYF. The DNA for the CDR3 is TGTGCCAGTACGGCAACTAGCGGACAGGAGCAGTACTTC.

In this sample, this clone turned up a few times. CDR3 DNA: TGTGCCAGCAGTGAACTAGGAGGGTTGGGCACAGATACGCAGTATTTT. Translation gives CASSELGGLGTDTQYF. The rearrangement joins TRBV6-4 to TRBJ2-3; possible D gene TRBD2, 6 bases. Germline lookup yields CDR1 MRHNA and CDR2 SNTAGT. V dropped 3 bases and J dropped 1 base, with 14 bases sitting between them. The CDR3 consists of 16 residues.

The DNA of the CDR3 is TGTGCCACCAGTGACCTTAGCGGGAGCTCCTACGAGCAGTACTTC. It specifies CATSDLSGSSYEQYF. V and J are TRBV24-1 and TRBJ2-7, with 9 bases aligning to TRBD2. This CDR3 region has 15 residues. Germline V gene sequence: CDR1 KGHDR, CDR2 SFDVKD. The V and J ends lost 4 bases and 0 bases, in that order; junction bases with no gene match: 3.

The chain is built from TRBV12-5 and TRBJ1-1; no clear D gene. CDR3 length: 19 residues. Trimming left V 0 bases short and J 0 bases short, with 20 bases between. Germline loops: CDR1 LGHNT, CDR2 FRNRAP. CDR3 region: CASGLVHDGKLFMNTEAFF. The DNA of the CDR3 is TGTGCTAGTGGTTTGGTACATGATGGCAAGTTGTTCATGAACACTGAAGCTTTCTTT.

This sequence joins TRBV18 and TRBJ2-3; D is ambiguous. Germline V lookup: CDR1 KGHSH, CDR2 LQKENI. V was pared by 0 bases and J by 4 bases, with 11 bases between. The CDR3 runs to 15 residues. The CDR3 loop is CASSPPDTVADTQYF. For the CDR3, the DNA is TGTGCCAGCTCACCACCCGACACGGTCGCAGATACGCAGTATTTT. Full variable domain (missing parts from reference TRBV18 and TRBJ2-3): NAGVMQNPRHLVRRRGQEARLRCSPMKGHSHVYWYRQLPEEGLKFMVYLQKENIIDESGMPKERFSAEFPKEGPSILRIQQVVRGDSAAYFCASSPPDTVADTQYFGPGTRLTVL.

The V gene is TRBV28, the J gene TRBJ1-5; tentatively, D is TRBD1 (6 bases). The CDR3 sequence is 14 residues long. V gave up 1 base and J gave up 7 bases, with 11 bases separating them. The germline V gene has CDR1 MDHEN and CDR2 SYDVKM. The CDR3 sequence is CASSLSGGLQPQHF. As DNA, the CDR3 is TGTGCCAGCAGTTTATCTGGGGGCCTCCAGCCCCAGCATTTT.

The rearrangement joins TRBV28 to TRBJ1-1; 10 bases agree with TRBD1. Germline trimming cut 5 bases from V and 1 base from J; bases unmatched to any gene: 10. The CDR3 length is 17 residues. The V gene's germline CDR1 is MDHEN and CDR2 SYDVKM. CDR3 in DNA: TGTGCCAGCAGTACACCCGGGACAGGGGCTTGGAACACTGAAGCTTTCTTT. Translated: CASSTPGTGAWNTEAFF. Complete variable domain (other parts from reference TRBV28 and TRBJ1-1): DVKVTQSSRYLVKRTGEKVFLECVQDMDHENMFWYRQDPGLGLRLIYFSYDVKMKEKGDIPEGYSVSREKKERFSLILESASTNQTSMYLCASSTPGTGAWNTEAFFGQGTRLTVV.

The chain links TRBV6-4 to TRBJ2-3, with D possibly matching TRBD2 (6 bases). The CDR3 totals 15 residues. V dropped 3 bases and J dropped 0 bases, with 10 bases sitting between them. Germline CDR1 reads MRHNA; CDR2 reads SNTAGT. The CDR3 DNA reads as TGTGCCAGCAGTGAGGTTCGGGGGAGCACAGATACGCAGTATTTT. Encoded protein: CASSEVRGSTDTQYF.

The CDR3 region is CSVAGQGVTYEQYF. CDR3 bases: TGCAGCGTCGCCGGACAAGGGGTGACCTACGAGCAGTACTTC. V and J are TRBV29-1 and TRBJ2-7; tentatively, D is TRBD1 (5 bases). V lost 6 bases, J lost 2 bases, and 17 bases lay in between. This CDR3 comprises 14 residues. Germline V gene sequence: CDR1 SQVTM, CDR2 ANQGSEA.

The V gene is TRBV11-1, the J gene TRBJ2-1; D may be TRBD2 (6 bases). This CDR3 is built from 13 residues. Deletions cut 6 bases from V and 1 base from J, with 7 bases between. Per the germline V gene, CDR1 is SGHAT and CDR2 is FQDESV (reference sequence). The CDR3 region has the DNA TGTGCCAGCAGGGACTATTCCTACAATGAGCAGTTCTTC. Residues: CASRDYSYNEQFF. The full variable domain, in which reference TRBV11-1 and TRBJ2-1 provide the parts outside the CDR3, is EAEVAQSPRYKITEKSQAVAFWCDPISGHATLYWYRQILGQGPELLVQFQDESVVDDSQLPKDRFSAERLKGVDSTLKIQPAELGDSAMYLCASRDYSYNEQFFGPGTRLTVL.